A single sample is the source of the 10 T cell receptor beta chains below, sequenced in a study of T cells in placental villitis. Sequencing used immunoSEQ v4. Some clones are missing from TCRdb's copy, which holds only in-frame ones; the method was immunoSEQ multiplex PCR. Of more than 200 clones listed, 95% to 97% are singletons. Material for sequencing was placental tissue containing maternal and fetal cells. The receptors originated from a human donor in good health; the placental T cells may come from both mother and fetus.

V gene TRBV2 combines with J gene TRBJ2-7; D perhaps matches TRBD1 (5 bases). The V and J ends lost 8 bases and 0 bases respectively, with 11 bases between them. The V gene's germline CDR1 is SNHLY and CDR2 FYNNEI. The CDR3 length is 13 residues. The chain's CDR3 is CASVPDSSYEQYF. DNA of the CDR3: TGTGCCAGCGTCCCTGACAGCTCCTACGAGCAGTACTTC.

V is TRBV4-1 and J is TRBJ2-2; D may be TRBD1 or TRBD2 (5 bases each). In germline, CDR1 is MGHRA, CDR2 YSYEKL. The CDR3 spans 16 residues. V was pared by 0 bases and J by 4 bases, with 12 bases between. CDR3 amino acids: CASSQESGTGTGELFF. CDR3 nucleotides: TGCGCCAGCAGCCAAGAATCCGGGACGGGCACCGGGGAGCTGTTTTTT.

This clone has more than one count but fewer than ten. This chain links TRBV19 with TRBJ2-1; D not resolved. Trimming pared 4 bases from V and 4 bases from J, leaving 5 bases between. In germline, CDR1 is LNHDA, CDR2 SQIVND (reference sequence). The CDR3 contains 12 residues. CDR3 residues: CASSNGYNEQFF. CDR3 bases: TGTGCCAGTAGTAATGGGTACAATGAGCAGTTCTTC.

V usage is TRBV7-2 and J usage is TRBJ1-1; unclear D gene. The CDR3 length is 11 residues. Germline V lookup: CDR1 SGHTA, CDR2 FQGNSA. V lost 4 bases and J lost 1, with 1 base in between. CDR3 protein: CASSWNTEAFF. Written as DNA, the CDR3 is TGTGCCAGCAGCTGGAACACTGAAGCTTTCTTT. Variable domain in full (rest from reference TRBV7-2 and TRBJ1-1): GAGVSQSPSNKVTEKGKDVELRCDPISGHTALYWYRQSLGQGLEFLIYFQGNSAPDKSGLPSDRFSAERTGGSVSTLTIQRTQQEDSAVYLCASSWNTEAFFGQGTRLTVV.

This clone occurred once. The rearrangement joins TRBV19 to TRBJ2-1; no definite D call. Trimming left V 3 bases short and J 0 bases short, with 12 bases between. This CDR3 is 16 amino acids long. Germline assignment: CDR1 LNHDA and CDR2 SQIVND (reference sequence). The CDR3: CASSMDPLSSYNEQFF. The CDR3 DNA reads TGTGCCAGTAGTATGGACCCATTGAGCTCCTACAATGAGCAGTTCTTC.

The rearrangement links TRBV9 to TRBJ2-3; the D gene is possibly TRBD2 (6 bases). Germline V gene lookup returns CDR1 SGDLS and CDR2 YYNGEE. CDR3 length equals 17 residues. The V end lost 0 bases, the J end lost 4 bases, and 18 bases lay between the germline ends. CDR3 protein: CASSVGFSGTVPDTQYF. CDR3 DNA: TGTGCCAGCAGCGTAGGATTTAGTGGGACTGTGCCAGATACGCAGTATTTT. Using reference TRBV9 and TRBJ2-3 for the parts outside the CDR3, the full variable domain is DSGVTQTPKHLITATGQRVTLRCSPRSGDLSVYWYQQSLDQGLQFLIQYYNGEERAKGNILERFSAQQFPDLHSELNLSSLELGDSALYFCASSVGFSGTVPDTQYFGPGTRLTVL.

The chain combines TRBV2 with TRBJ1-6, with no clear D. The CDR3 runs 12 residues. Deletions cut 6 bases from V and 10 bases from J, with 10 bases between. CDR1 is SNHLY and CDR2 is FYNNEI in the germline V gene. The CDR3, as DNA: TGTGCCAGCAGCGCCCCTGTCTCACCCCTCCACTTT. This encodes CASSAPVSPLHF.

The chain combines TRBV5-4 with TRBJ2-7, with D tentatively TRBD2 (7 bases). V gave up 4 bases and J gave up 6 bases, with 20 bases separating them. The germline V gene encodes CDR1 SGHNT and CDR2 YYREEE (reference sequence). This CDR3 is 15 amino acids long. The CDR3 loop reads CASSENWGGSREQYF. For the CDR3, the DNA is TGTGCCAGCAGCGAAAATTGGGGGGGCTCACGCGAGCAGTACTTC. The complete variable domain, with remaining parts taken from reference TRBV5-4 and TRBJ2-7, reads ETGVTQSPTHLIKTRGQQVTLRCSSQSGHNTVSWYQQALGQGPQFIFQYYREEENGRGNFPPRFSGLQFPNYSSELNVNALELDDSALYLCASSENWGGSREQYFGPGTRLTVT.

The V gene is TRBV6-5, the J gene TRBJ2-1; 8 nucleotides agree with TRBD1. Per germline, CDR1 MNHEY and CDR2 SVGAGI. The CDR3 is made up of 14 amino acids. J lost 7 bases, V lost 2 bases, and 4 bases had no gene match. CDR3 amino acids: CASSYDRGSNEQFF. CDR3 DNA sequence: TGTGCCAGCAGTTACGACAGGGGATCGAATGAGCAGTTCTTC.

The chain couples TRBV5-6 to TRBJ1-2; no clear D. The CDR3 extends over 14 amino acids. V was pared by 4 bases and J by 3 bases, with 13 bases between. In germline, CDR1 is SGHDT, CDR2 YYEEEE. The CDR3 nucleotides read TGTGCCAGCAGCAAAGAGGACGCTTACTATGGCTACACCTTC. As protein: CASSKEDAYYGYTF.